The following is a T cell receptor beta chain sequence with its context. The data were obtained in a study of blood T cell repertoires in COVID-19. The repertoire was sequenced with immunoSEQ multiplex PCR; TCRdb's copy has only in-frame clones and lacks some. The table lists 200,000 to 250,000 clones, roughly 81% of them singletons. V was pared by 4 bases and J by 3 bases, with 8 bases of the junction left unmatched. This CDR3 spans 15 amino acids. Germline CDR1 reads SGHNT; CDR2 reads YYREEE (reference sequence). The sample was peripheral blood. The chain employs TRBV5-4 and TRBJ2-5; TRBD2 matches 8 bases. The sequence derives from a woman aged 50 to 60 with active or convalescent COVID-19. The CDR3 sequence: CASSPGGGGKETQYF. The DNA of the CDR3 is TGTGCCAGCAGCCCGGGGGGCGGGGGGAAAGAGACCCAGTACTTC.